This TCR beta chain was retrieved from a study of T cell responses to AZD1222 COVID-19 vaccine. Whole-study findings and limits: Regions 160-218 and 743-854 dominated among vaccine-associated CD4 TCRs spanning spike.

Some clones are missing from TCRdb's copy, which holds only in-frame ones; the method was immunoSEQ multiplex PCR. The sample has just over 90,000 clones, around 91% seen once. Details on this clone: The antigen is unknown.

This CDR3 has 15 residues. CDR1 and CDR2 (germline): KGHDR, SFDVKD. V lost 4 bases to trimming and J lost 8 bases; unmatched junction nucleotides: 7. The sample here was peripheral blood, taken 28 days after the second AZD1222 dose. The rearrangement links TRBV24-1 to TRBJ2-1, with 10 bases aligning to TRBD1. The source is an adult who received the AZD1222 COVID-19 vaccine. For the CDR3, the DNA is TGTGCCACCAGTGACGGCCGGGACAGGGGCGATGAGCAGTTCTTC. The encoded protein is CATSDGRDRGDEQFF.